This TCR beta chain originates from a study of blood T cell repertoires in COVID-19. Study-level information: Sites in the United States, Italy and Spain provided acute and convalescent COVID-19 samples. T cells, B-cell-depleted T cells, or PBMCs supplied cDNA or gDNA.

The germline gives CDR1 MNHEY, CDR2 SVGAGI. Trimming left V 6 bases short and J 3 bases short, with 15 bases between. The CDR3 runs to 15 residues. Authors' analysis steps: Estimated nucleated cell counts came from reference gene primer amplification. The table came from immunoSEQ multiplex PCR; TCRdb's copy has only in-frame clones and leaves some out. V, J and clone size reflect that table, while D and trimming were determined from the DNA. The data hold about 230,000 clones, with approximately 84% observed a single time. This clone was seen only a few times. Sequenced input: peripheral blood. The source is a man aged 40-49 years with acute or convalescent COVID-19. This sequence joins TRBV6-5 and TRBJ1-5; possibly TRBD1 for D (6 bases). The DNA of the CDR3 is TGTGCCAGCAGACCACAGGGATCGTTCAATCAGCCCCAGCATTTT. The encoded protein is CASRPQGSFNQPQHF.